One sample yielded the 15 T cell receptor beta chains listed below, sequenced in a study of T-cell memory formation after mild COVID-19. MiXCR, run by TCRdb on the 5' RACE reads, gives a single entry per CDR3 protein. The sample lists more than 100,000 distinct CDR3 sequences; about 6% were seen once. What was sequenced was PBMCs or a T cell subset sorted from them (not recorded which). Receptor source: an adult woman who had mild COVID-19 (a few samples of this study predate the infection). Cell type and time point are not known.

Points on this clonotype: One end of the junction does not line up with germline, which may come from a read error. This sequence joins TRBV11-2 and TRBJ2-2; tentatively, D is TRBD2 (6 bases). This CDR3 contains 14 residues. The germline V gene has CDR1 SGHAT and CDR2 FQNNGV. DNA for the CDR3: TGTGCCAGCAGATTGGGGGGATCGGTCGGGGAGCTGATTTTT. This encodes CASRLGGSVGELIF.

In its sample, this clonotype was seen a few times. The chain couples TRBV10-3 to TRBJ2-3, with 9 bases that match TRBD2. V lost 4 bases and J lost 2; bases outside the gene matches: 13. This CDR3 has 18 amino acids. CDR1 is ENHRY, CDR2 SYGVKD, per germline. This CDR3 is CAISAGSLAGLLTDTQYF. Written as DNA, the CDR3 is TGTGCCATCAGTGCTGGAAGCCTAGCGGGATTGCTCACAGATACGCAGTATTTT.

This clonotype was found a few times. The chain uses TRBV11-1 and TRBJ2-1; unclear D gene. Germline CDR1 and CDR2: SGHAT and FQDESV (reference sequence). The ends were cut back, 6 bases at V and 7 bases at J, with 10 bases in the middle. This CDR3 has 12 residues. The CDR3 sequence: CASSPRRNEQFF. The CDR3 nucleotides are TGTGCCAGCAGTCCACGCCGGAATGAGCAGTTCTTC.

The sample holds many counts of this clonotype. The V call is TRBV20-1, the J call TRBJ2-5; D may be TRBD2 (6 bases). Trimming pared 2 bases from V and 2 bases from J, leaving 15 bases between. Germline lookup yields CDR1 DFQATT and CDR2 SNEGSKA (reference sequence). The CDR3 sequence is 15 residues long. CDR3 protein: CSARSPLAKQETQYF. Here the CDR3 DNA reads TGCAGTGCTAGATCCCCCCTAGCGAAACAAGAGACCCAGTACTTC.

This clonotype has more than one count but fewer than ten. This chain links TRBV5-1 with TRBJ2-7; D may be TRBD1 (6 bases). The V gene lost 0 bases and the J gene lost 7 bases, with 17 bases spanning the gap. This CDR3 spans 15 amino acids. Looked up from germline, CDR1 is SGHRS and CDR2 is YFSETQ. As DNA, the CDR3 is TGCGCCAGCAGCTTGGAACCGGGACAATTGCGGGAGCAGTACTTC. This codes for CASSLEPGQLREQYF.

The chain joins TRBV6-5 to TRBJ2-1, with D perhaps matching TRBD1 (5 bases). The ends were cut back, 6 bases at V and 3 bases at J, with 24 bases in the middle. The germline gives CDR1 MNHEY, CDR2 SVGAGI. The CDR3 has 18 amino acids. CDR3 bases: TGTGCCAGCAGCCGCCGGGCGAGACCAGGGATCAGCTACAATGAGCAGTTCTTC. Protein sequence: CASSRRARPGISYNEQFF.

V gene TRBV7-2 combines with J gene TRBJ1-2; 7 bases align to TRBD1. Looked up from germline, CDR1 is SGHTA and CDR2 is FQGNSA. This CDR3 region has 15 residues. The ends lost 1 base at V and 7 bases at J; junction bases unmatched: 9. CDR3 region: CASSLGGTVLGGYTF. Here the CDR3 DNA reads TGTGCCAGCAGCTTAGGTGGGACAGTTCTGGGTGGCTACACCTTC.

This clonotype occurred a few times. The genes are TRBV29-1 and TRBJ2-7; 8 bases match TRBD1. The length of the CDR3 is 14 residues. Trimming took 4 bases from V and 1 from J; bases not matched to a gene: 6. The V gene's germline CDR1 is SQVTM and CDR2 ANQGSEA. CDR3 loop: CSVVPGGSSYEQYF. CDR3 in DNA: TGCAGCGTTGTGCCAGGGGGCAGTTCCTACGAGCAGTACTTC.

This clonotype was picked up many times. The V gene is TRBV6-2 or TRBV6-3, the J gene TRBJ2-3; no clear D. Germline V CDR1 and CDR2: MNHEY, SVGEGT. Trimming pared 4 bases from V and 6 bases from J, leaving 8 bases between. This CDR3 region has 12 residues. For the CDR3, the DNA is TGTGCCAGCAGTTTGGCCCGGGATACGCAGTATTTT. Protein product: CASSLARDTQYF.

Ten or more counts support this clonotype. The V call is TRBV27, the J call TRBJ2-7; TRBD1 matches at 8 bases. The germline gives CDR1 MNHEY, CDR2 SMNVEV (reference sequence). The CDR3 spans 13 residues. J lost 7 bases, V lost 5 bases, and 7 bases had no gene match. The CDR3 bases are TGTGCCAGCAGTGATGCAGGGGGCCGAGAGCAGTACTTC. Translated: CASSDAGGREQYF.

This clonotype was seen repeatedly, ten times or more. V gene TRBV7-3 combines with J gene TRBJ2-1, with TRBD1 identical over 9 bases. The CDR3 loop spans 15 amino acids. Germline V gene sequence: CDR1 SGHTA, CDR2 FQGTGA. With V trimmed by 2 bases and J by 7 bases, 6 bases remained unmatched. The CDR3: CASSLRSGQGNEQFF. CDR3 sequence (DNA): TGTGCCAGCAGCTTACGATCGGGACAGGGTAATGAGCAGTTCTTC.

This clonotype was seen ten or more times. This chain connects TRBV9 to TRBJ1-6; TRBD1 is a possible D gene (6 bases). V was clipped by 0 bases and J by 4 bases, with 11 bases between them. CDR3 size: 16 residues. Germline values: CDR1 SGDLS, CDR2 YYNGEE. CDR3 loop: CASSVEPGTYNSPLHF. The CDR3 DNA reads TGTGCCAGCAGCGTAGAGCCAGGGACATATAATTCACCCCTCCACTTT.

This clonotype has a count of ten or more. The chain carries TRBV29-1 and TRBJ2-5; 7 bases agree with TRBD2. The CDR3 sequence is 13 residues long. Germline CDR1 reads SQVTM; CDR2 reads ANQGSEA. Trimming at V came to 1 base and at J to 4 bases, leaving 3 bases not matched to a gene. This chain's CDR3 is CSVEAGRGETQYF. The DNA for the CDR3 is TGCAGCGTTGAAGCGGGGAGGGGAGAGACCCAGTACTTC.

The chain joins TRBV9 to TRBJ2-1; 7 bases fit TRBD2. Looked up from germline, CDR1 is SGDLS and CDR2 is YYNGEE. V lost 3 bases, J lost 5 bases, and 8 bases stayed unmatched. This CDR3 is 15 amino acids long. The CDR3 region is CASSATGGRDNEQFF. The CDR3 nucleotides are TGTGCCAGCAGCGCCACGGGGGGAAGGGACAATGAGCAGTTCTTC.

The chain is built from TRBV30 and TRBJ1-1; D is unclear. Germline values: CDR1 GTSNPN, CDR2 SVGIG (reference sequence). The CDR3 runs to 13 residues. The V end was cut by 1 base, the J end by 4 bases, with 10 bases between. This CDR3 is CAWSGQTSTEAFF. The CDR3, as DNA: TGTGCCTGGAGTGGGCAGACTTCCACTGAAGCTTTCTTT. The whole variable domain, filled in from reference TRBV30 and TRBJ1-1, reads SQTIHQWPATLVQPVGSPLSLECTVEGTSNPNLYWYRQAAGRGLQLLFYSVGIGQISSEVPQNLSASRPQDRQFILSSKKLLLSDSGFYLCAWSGQTSTEAFFGQGTRLTVV.